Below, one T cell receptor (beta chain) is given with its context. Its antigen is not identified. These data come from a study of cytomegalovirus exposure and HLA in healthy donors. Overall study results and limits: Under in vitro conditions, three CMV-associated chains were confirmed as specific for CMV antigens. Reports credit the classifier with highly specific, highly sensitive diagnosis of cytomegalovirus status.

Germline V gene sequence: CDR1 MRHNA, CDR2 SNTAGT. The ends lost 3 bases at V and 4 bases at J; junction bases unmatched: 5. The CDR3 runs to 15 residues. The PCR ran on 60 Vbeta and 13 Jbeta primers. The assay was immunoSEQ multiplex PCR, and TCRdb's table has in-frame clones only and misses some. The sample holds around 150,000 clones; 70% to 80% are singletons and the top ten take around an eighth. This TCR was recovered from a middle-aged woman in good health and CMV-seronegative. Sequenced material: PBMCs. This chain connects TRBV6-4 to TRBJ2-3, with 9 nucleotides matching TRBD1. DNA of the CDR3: TGTGCCAGCAGTGATGGACAGGGGAGGCCAGATACGCAGTATTTT. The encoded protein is CASSDGQGRPDTQYF.